Below are 21 T cell receptor beta chains sequenced from a single sample in a study of shared clonotypes between healthy human individuals. Assay: immunoSEQ multiplex PCR; the TCRdb copy retains only in-frame clones and omits some. The sample contains tens of thousands of clones, over 55% of which appear only once. Sequenced material: memory CD8+ T cells sorted from blood. As for subset: CD45RO+ cells pooled with CCR7-negative TemRA cells. The receptors were gathered from a man aged 25-45 years in good health.

The chain carries TRBV6-5 and TRBJ2-2; 9 bases map to TRBD2. The CDR3 is 16 residues long. Germline lookup yields CDR1 MNHEY and CDR2 SVGAGI. The V segment lost 0 bases and the J segment 5 bases; nucleotides outside the gene matches: 4. The CDR3 coding sequence is TGTGCCAGCAGTTACTCGCCTAGCGGGACGACCGGGGAGCTGTTTTTT. Its protein product is CASSYSPSGTTGELFF.

This clone was found many times. The rearrangement uses TRBV4-2 and TRBJ2-4; D is uncertain. The CDR3 contains 14 residues. With 4 bases removed from V and 1 base from J, the gap between germline ends came to 8 bases. The germline CDR1 and CDR2 sequences are LGHNA and YNFKEQ. The CDR3 DNA is TGTGCCAGCAGCCCGACCCTGGCCAAAAACATTCAGTACTTC. This encodes CASSPTLAKNIQYF.

The CDR3 nucleotides are TGCAGCGCCCCCGTTGCGGGGATAACAGAGACCCAGTACTTC. This encodes CSAPVAGITETQYF. The chain is built from TRBV29-1 and TRBJ2-5, with D maybe TRBD2 (6 bases). V dropped 7 bases and J dropped 4 bases, with 19 bases sitting between them. The CDR3 has 14 amino acids. Looked up from germline, CDR1 is SQVTM and CDR2 is ANQGSEA.

This chain joins TRBV5-1 and TRBJ2-1; 7 nucleotides match TRBD2. This CDR3 has 16 amino acids. Trimming took 4 bases from V and 1 from J; bases not matched to a gene: 8. Germline CDR1 is SGHRS and CDR2 is YFSETQ. CDR3 nucleotide sequence: TGCGCCAGCAGCCTAGAAACTAGCGTATCCTACAATGAGCAGTTCTTC. It encodes CASSLETSVSYNEQFF.

The chain has TRBV28 and TRBJ2-7; 9 nucleotides agree with TRBD2. CDR3 length: 12 residues. Germline V gene sequence: CDR1 MDHEN, CDR2 SYDVKM. V was pared by 8 bases and J by 3 bases, with 2 bases of the junction left unmatched. The CDR3 sequence: CASAGGDYEQYF. The CDR3 DNA sequence: TGTGCCAGCGCGGGGGGGGACTACGAGCAGTACTTC. The variable domain in full, completed from reference TRBV28 and TRBJ2-7, reads DVKVTQSSRYLVKRTGEKVFLECVQDMDHENMFWYRQDPGLGLRLIYFSYDVKMKEKGDIPEGYSVSREKKERFSLILESASTNQTSMYLCASAGGDYEQYFGPGTRLTVT.

The V call is TRBV19, the J call TRBJ1-5; tentatively, D is TRBD1 (5 bases). In germline, CDR1 is LNHDA, CDR2 SQIVND (reference sequence). The CDR3 length is 14 residues. The germline V and J ends were trimmed by 6 bases and 6 bases, with 15 bases remaining between them. CDR3: CASSLRAGSQPQHF. The CDR3 DNA reads as TGTGCCAGTAGCCTCAGGGCGGGATCTCAGCCCCAGCATTTT.

This clone occurred many times. V usage is TRBV10-3 and J usage is TRBJ1-1; 7 nucleotides agree with TRBD1. The CDR3 consists of 15 residues. Germline CDR1 and CDR2: ENHRY and SYGVKD. V shed 0 bases and J 4 bases; nucleotides not matched to a gene: 5. The CDR3 loop reads CAISESIQGSTEAFF. Here the CDR3 DNA reads TGTGCCATCAGTGAGTCGATACAGGGGAGCACTGAAGCTTTCTTT.

This clone was counted ten times or more. This chain links TRBV6-4 with TRBJ2-3, with TRBD2 identical over 10 bases. The CDR3 extends over 16 amino acids. V dropped 5 bases and J dropped 0; count of bases not matched to a gene: 5. In germline, CDR1 is MRHNA, CDR2 SNTAGT. CDR3 sequence: CASSRLAGDSTDTQYF. For the CDR3, the DNA is TGTGCCAGCAGTCGTCTAGCGGGAGACAGCACAGATACGCAGTATTTT.

The chain has TRBV7-2 and TRBJ2-1; D is tentatively TRBD1 or TRBD2 (5 bases each). This CDR3 region has 15 residues. CDR1 is SGHTA and CDR2 is FQGNSA in the germline V gene. V shed 6 bases and J shed 2 bases, with 14 bases lying between them. CDR3 DNA: TGTGCCAGCAGTCTCCGAACGGGGCCCTACAATGAGCAGTTCTTC. Encoded protein: CASSLRTGPYNEQFF. Variable domain in full (rest from reference TRBV7-2 and TRBJ2-1): GAGVSQSPSNKVTEKGKDVELRCDPISGHTALYWYRQSLGQGLEFLIYFQGNSAPDKSGLPSDRFSAERTGGSVSTLTIQRTQQEDSAVYLCASSLRTGPYNEQFFGPGTRLTVL.

This sequence joins TRBV7-6 and TRBJ2-1; TRBD1 is a possible D gene (5 bases). Germline V gene sequence: CDR1 SGHVS, CDR2 FNYEAQ. The V and J ends lost 1 base and 13 bases respectively, with 14 bases between them. The CDR3 covers 13 residues. CDR3 DNA: TGTGCCAGCAGCTTAGATCTAACGACAGCCCAGTTCTTC. Translating it yields CASSLDLTTAQFF.

The chain links TRBV2 to TRBJ2-3, with D perhaps TRBD2 (6 bases). The CDR3 loop spans 18 amino acids. Trimming took off 4 bases at V and 0 bases at J, with 20 bases between the two ends. Germline V lookup: CDR1 SNHLY, CDR2 FYNNEI. The CDR3 DNA sequence: TGTGCCAGCAGTGGCTCAGAAGGAGGGTGGGCTAGCACAGATACGCAGTATTTT. Protein sequence: CASSGSEGGWASTDTQYF.

This chain connects TRBV11-2 to TRBJ2-7, with TRBD2 matching 8 bases. Germline loops: CDR1 SGHAT, CDR2 FQNNGV. With 1 base clipped from V and 6 bases from J, the junction kept 8 bases outside the gene matches. This CDR3 region has 15 residues. CDR3 sequence: CASSLAAGGRREQYF. For the CDR3, the DNA is TGTGCCAGCAGCTTAGCGGCGGGAGGACGGCGCGAGCAGTACTTC.

This clone was recorded many times. V gene TRBV7-9 combines with J gene TRBJ2-1; weak D call: TRBD2 (5 bases). V lost 6 bases and J lost 0, with 12 bases in between. The CDR3 has 15 amino acids. The germline V gene encodes CDR1 SEHNR and CDR2 FQNEAQ (reference sequence). In nucleotides, the CDR3 is TGTGCCAGCAGGCATAGCGAAAGCTCCTACAATGAGCAGTTCTTC. Amino acid sequence: CASRHSESSYNEQFF.

CDR3 bases: TGTGCCAGCTCACCTCCCGGGGGCGCTTCTTTATTCGGCTACACCTTC. Protein sequence: CASSPPGGASLFGYTF. The rearrangement links TRBV18 to TRBJ1-2; D is possibly TRBD1 (6 bases). Trimming cost V 3 bases and J 8 bases, with 22 bases left between them. The germline gives CDR1 KGHSH, CDR2 LQKENI. The CDR3 has 16 residues.

This clone was recorded a few times. This chain uses TRBV19 with TRBJ2-3, with a weak D call TRBD1 (5 bases). The V gene lost 4 bases and the J gene lost 3 bases, with 11 bases spanning the gap. The CDR3 loop spans 14 amino acids. Germline CDR1 reads LNHDA; CDR2 reads SQIVND (reference sequence). The CDR3 spells CASSTIQGTDTQYF. The CDR3 coding sequence is TGTGCCAGTAGTACAATCCAGGGTACAGATACGCAGTATTTT.

This sequence joins TRBV7-9 and TRBJ2-3; D gene unclear. Germline V gives CDR1 SEHNR, CDR2 FQNEAQ (reference sequence). Trimming stripped 1 base from V and 2 bases from J, with 13 bases between. The CDR3 totals 16 residues. CDR3 sequence: CASSLGYDIVTDTQYF. As DNA, the CDR3 is TGTGCCAGCAGCTTAGGGTACGACATCGTCACAGATACGCAGTATTTT.

The V call is TRBV27, the J call TRBJ2-1; TRBD1 matches at 8 bases. Per the germline V gene, CDR1 is MNHEY and CDR2 is SMNVEV (reference sequence). The J segment lost 8 bases and the V segment lost 6 bases, leaving 9 bases of the junction unmatched. The CDR3 is 14 residues long. CDR3 in amino acids: CASRLTGGFDEQFF. Written as DNA, the CDR3 is TGTGCCAGCAGGCTCACAGGGGGGTTCGATGAGCAGTTCTTC.

V is TRBV6-6 and J is TRBJ1-4; D is unresolved. This CDR3 is built from 14 residues. Germline CDR1 is MNHNY and CDR2 is SVGAGI (reference sequence). V lost 4 bases and J 4 bases, leaving 10 bases between the germline ends. The CDR3 bases are TGTGCCAGCAGTTCCCAGGCTCTTAATGAAAAACTGTTTTTT. Translating it yields CASSSQALNEKLFF.

The V gene is TRBV11-2, the J gene TRBJ2-7; D gene ambiguous. Trimming cost V 1 base and J 3 bases, with 16 bases left between them. CDR3 length equals 16 residues. Germline assignment: CDR1 SGHAT and CDR2 FQNNGV. CDR3 protein: CASSLGSDEYFYEQYF. CDR3 bases: TGTGCCAGCAGCTTAGGGAGTGACGAATATTTCTACGAGCAGTACTTC.

This clone was picked up a small number of times. A read error is likely, as this CDR3 ends without the conserved phenylalanine or tryptophan. The chain uses TRBV7-6 and TRBJ2-2; D not certain. With 0 bases removed from V and 6 bases from J, the gap between germline ends came to 5 bases. CDR1 is SGHVS and CDR2 is FNYEAQ in the germline V gene. The CDR3 consists of 13 residues. For the CDR3, the DNA is TGTGCCAGCAGCTTAGCCCCGGCCGGGGAGCTGTTTCTT. This translates into CASSLAPAGELFL.

This clone showed up just once. Compared with germline, one end of the junction differs, possibly owing to a read error. The J gene is TRBJ2-7, the V gene TRBV6-1; no reliable D call. The CDR3 sequence is 13 residues long. Germline CDR1 is MNHNS and CDR2 is SASEGT. CDR3 DNA sequence: TGCGCCAGCAGTGACCAGAGCTCCTACGAGCAGTACTTC. Protein: CASSDQSSYEQYF.